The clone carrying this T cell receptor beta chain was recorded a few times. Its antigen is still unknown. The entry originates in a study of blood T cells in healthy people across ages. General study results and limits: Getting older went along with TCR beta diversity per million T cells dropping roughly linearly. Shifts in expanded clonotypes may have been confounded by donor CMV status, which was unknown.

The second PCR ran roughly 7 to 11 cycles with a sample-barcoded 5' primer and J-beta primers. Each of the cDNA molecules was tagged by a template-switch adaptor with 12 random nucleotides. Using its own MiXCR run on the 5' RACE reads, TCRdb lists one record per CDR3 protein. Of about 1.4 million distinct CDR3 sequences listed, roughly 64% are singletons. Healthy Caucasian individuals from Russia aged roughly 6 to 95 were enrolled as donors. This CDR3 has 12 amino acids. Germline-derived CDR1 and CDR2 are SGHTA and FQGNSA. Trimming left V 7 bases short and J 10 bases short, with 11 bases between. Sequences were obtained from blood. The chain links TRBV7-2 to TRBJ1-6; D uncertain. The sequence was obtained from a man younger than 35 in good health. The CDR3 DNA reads TGTGCCAGCACCTATTTTGGGTCACCCCTCCACTTT. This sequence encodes CASTYFGSPLHF.